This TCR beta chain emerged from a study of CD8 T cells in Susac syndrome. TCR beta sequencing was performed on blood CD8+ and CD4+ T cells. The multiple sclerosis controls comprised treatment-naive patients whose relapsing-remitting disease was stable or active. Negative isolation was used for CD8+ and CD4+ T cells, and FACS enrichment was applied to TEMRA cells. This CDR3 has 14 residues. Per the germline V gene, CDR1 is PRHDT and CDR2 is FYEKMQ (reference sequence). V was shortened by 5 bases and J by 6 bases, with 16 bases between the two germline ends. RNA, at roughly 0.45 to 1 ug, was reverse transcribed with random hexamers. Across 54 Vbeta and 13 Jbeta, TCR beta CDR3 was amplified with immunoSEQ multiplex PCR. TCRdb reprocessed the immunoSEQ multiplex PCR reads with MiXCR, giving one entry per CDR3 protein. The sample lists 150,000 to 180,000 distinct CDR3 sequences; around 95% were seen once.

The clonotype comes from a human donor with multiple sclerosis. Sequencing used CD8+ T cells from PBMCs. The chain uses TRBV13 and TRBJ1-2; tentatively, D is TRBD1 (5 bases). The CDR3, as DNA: TGTGCCAGCAGCACCCGTACAGGAGGTAATGGCTACACCTTC. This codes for CASSTRTGGNGYTF.